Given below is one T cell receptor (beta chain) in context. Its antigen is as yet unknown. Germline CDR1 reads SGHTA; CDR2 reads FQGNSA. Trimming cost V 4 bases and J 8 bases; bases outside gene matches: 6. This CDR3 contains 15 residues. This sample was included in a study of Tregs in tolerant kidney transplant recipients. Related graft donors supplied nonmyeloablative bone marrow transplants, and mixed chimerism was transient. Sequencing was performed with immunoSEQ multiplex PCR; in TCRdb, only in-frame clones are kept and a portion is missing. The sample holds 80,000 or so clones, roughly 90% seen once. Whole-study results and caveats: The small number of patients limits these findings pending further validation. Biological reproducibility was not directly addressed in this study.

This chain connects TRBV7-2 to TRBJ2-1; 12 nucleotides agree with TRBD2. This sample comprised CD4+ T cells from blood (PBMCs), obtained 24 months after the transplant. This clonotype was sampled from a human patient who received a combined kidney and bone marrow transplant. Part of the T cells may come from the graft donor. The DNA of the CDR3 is TGTGCCAGCAGCTCCTCTAGCGGGAGGGCTTATGAGCAGTTCTTC. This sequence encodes CASSSSSGRAYEQFF.